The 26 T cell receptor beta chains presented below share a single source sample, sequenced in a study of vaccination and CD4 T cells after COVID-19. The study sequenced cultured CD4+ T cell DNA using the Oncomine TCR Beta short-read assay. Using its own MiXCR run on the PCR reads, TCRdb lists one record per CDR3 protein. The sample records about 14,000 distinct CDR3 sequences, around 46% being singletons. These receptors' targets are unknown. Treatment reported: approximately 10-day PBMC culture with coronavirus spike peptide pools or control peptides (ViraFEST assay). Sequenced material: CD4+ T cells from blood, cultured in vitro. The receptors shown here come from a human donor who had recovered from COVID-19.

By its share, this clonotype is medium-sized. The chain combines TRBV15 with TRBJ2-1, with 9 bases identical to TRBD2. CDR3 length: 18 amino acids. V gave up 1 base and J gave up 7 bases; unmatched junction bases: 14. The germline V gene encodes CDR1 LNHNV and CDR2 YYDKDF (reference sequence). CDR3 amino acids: CATSRASGGSGRGNEQFF. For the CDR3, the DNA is TGTGCCACCAGCAGAGCAAGCGGGGGTAGCGGGAGAGGGAATGAGCAGTTCTTC.

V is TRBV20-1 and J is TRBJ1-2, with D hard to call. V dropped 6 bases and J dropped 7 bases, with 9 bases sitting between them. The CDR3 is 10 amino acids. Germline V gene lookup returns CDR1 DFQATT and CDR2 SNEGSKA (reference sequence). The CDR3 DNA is TGCAGTGCCACCCAACGTGGCTACACCTTC. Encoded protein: CSATQRGYTF.

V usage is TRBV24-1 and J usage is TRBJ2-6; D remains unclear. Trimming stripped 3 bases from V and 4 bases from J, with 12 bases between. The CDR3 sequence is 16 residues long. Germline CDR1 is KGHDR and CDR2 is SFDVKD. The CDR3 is CATSDPALSGANVLTF. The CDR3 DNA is TGTGCCACCAGTGATCCCGCGTTATCAGGGGCCAACGTCCTGACTTTC.

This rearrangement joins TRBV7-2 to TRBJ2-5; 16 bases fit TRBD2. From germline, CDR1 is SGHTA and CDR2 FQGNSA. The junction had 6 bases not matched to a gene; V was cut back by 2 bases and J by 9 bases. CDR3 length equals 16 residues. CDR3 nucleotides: TGTGCCAGCAGCTTAACGGGACTAGCGGGAGGGCGGGCCCAGTACTTC. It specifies CASSLTGLAGGRAQYF.

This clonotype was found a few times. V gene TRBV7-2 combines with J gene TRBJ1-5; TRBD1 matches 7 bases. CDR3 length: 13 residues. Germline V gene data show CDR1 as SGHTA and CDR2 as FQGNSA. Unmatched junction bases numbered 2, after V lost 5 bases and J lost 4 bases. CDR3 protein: CASSIRGNQPQHF. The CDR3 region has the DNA TGTGCCAGCAGCATCAGGGGGAATCAGCCCCAGCATTTT.

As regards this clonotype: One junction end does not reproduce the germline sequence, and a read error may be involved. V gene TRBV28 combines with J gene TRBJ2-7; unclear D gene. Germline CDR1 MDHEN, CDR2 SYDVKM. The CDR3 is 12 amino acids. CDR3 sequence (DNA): TGTGTCAGCAGTGAGACTTCCTACGAGCAGTACTTC. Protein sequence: CVSSETSYEQYF.

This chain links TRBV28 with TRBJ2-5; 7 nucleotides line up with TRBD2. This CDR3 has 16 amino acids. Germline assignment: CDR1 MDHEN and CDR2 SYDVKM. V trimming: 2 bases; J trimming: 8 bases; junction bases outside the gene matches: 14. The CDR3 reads CASSLVSAGVSDTQYF. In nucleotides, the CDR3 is TGTGCCAGCAGTTTAGTCTCTGCGGGAGTGTCCGACACCCAGTACTTC.

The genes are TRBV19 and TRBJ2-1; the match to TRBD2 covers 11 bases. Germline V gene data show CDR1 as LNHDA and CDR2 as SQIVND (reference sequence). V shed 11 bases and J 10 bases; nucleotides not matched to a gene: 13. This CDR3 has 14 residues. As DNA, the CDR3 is TGTGCCTCCCGGGGACTAGCGGTTTCAGGGGAGCAGTTCTTC. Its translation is CASRGLAVSGEQFF.

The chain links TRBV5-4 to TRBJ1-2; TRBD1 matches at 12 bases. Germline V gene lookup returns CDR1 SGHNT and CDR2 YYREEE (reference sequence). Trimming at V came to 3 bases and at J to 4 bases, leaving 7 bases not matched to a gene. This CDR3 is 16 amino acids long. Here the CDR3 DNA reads TGTGCCAGCAGCTGGGGGACAGGGGGCGCTGGCTATGGCTACACCTTC. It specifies CASSWGTGGAGYGYTF.

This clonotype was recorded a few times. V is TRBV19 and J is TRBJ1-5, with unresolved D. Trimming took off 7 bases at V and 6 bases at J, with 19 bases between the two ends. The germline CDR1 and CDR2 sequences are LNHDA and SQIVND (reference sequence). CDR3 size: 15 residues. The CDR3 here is CASNPRGEGTQPQHF. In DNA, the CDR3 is TGTGCCAGTAACCCCCGGGGAGAAGGTACTCAGCCCCAGCATTTT.

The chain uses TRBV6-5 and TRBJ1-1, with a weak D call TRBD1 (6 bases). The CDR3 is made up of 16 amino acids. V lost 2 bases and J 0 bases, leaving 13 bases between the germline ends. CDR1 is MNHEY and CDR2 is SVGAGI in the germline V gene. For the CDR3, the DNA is TGTGCCAGCAGTTACGAAACAGGGTCCGTGAACACTGAAGCTTTCTTT. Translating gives CASSYETGSVNTEAFF.

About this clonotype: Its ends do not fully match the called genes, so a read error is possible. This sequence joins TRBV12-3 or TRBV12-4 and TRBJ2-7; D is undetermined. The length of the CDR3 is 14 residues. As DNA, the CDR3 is TGTGCCAGCAGTTTATCATCCCTCCTCTACGAGCAGTGCTTC. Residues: CASSLSSLLYEQCF.

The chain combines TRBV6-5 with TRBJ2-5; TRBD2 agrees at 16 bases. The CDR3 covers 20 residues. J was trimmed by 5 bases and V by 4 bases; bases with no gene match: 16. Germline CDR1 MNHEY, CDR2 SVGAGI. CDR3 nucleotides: TGTGCCAGCAGTTTCCCCCAAGGGGGACTAGCGGGGGGGCGGCGGGAGACCCAGTACTTC. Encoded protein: CASSFPQGGLAGGRRETQYF.

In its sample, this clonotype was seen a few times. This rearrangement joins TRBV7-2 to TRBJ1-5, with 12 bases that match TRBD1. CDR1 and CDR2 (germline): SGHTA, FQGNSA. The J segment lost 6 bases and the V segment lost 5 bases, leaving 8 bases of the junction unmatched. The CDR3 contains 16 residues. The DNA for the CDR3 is TGTGCCAGCAGCGCGCCGGGACAGGGGGCGATTCAGCCCCAGCATTTT. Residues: CASSAPGQGAIQPQHF.

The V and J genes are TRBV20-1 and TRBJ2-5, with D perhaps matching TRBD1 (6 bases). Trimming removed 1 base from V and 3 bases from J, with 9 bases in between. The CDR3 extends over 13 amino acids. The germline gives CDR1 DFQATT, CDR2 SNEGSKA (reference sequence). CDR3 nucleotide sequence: TGCAGTGCTAGAGCCGGACAGAAAGAGACCCAGTACTTC. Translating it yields CSARAGQKETQYF.

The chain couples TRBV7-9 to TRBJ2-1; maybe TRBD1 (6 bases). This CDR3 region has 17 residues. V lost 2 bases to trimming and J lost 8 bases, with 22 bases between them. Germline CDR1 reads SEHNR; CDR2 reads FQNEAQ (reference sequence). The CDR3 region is CASSLSVRGTLYDEQFF. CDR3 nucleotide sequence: TGTGCCAGCAGCTTATCCGTCAGGGGAACCCTATACGATGAGCAGTTCTTC. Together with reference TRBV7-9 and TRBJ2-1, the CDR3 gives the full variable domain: DTGVSQNPRHKITKRGQNVTFRCDPISEHNRLYWYRQTLGQGPEFLTYFQNEAQLEKSRLLSDRFSAERPKGSFSTLEIQRTEQGDSAMYLCASSLSVRGTLYDEQFFGPGTRLTVL.

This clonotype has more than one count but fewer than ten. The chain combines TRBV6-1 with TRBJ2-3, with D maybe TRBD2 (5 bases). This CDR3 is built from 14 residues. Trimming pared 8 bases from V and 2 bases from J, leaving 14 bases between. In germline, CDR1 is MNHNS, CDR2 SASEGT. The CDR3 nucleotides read TGTGCCAGCCGCGGGCACACCCCCACAGATACGCAGTATTTT. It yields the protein CASRGHTPTDTQYF.

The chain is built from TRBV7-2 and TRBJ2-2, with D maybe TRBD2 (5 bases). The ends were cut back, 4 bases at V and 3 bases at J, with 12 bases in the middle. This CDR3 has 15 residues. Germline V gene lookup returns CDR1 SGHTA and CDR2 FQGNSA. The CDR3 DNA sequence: TGTGCCAGCAGCTCACAGCGGCTATACACCGGGGAGCTGTTTTTT. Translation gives CASSSQRLYTGELFF.

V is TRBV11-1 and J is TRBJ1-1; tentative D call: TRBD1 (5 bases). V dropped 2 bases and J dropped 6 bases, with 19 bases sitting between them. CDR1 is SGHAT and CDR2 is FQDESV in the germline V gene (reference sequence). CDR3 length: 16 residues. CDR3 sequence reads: CASSLNPWGTGAEAFF. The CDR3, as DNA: TGTGCCAGCAGCTTAAATCCTTGGGGGACTGGGGCTGAAGCTTTCTTT.

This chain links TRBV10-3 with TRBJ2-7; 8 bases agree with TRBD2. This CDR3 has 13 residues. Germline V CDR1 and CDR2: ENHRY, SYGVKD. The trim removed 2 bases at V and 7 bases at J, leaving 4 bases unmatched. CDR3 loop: CAISEIVAGEQYF. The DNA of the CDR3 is TGTGCCATCAGTGAGATTGTAGCGGGAGAGCAGTACTTC.

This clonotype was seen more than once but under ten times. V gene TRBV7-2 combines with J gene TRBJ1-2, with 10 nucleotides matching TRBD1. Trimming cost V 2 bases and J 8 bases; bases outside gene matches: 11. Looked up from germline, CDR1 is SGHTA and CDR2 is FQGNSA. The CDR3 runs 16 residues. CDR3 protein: CASSLTGTGDYGGYTF. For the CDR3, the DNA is TGTGCCAGCAGCTTAACAGGGACAGGGGACTATGGCGGCTACACCTTC.

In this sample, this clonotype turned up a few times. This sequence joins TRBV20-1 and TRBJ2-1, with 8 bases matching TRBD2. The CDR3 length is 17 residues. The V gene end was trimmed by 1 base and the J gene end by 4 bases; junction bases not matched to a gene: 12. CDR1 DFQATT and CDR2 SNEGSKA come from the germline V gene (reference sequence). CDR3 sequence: CSARVGELADYYNEQFF. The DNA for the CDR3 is TGCAGTGCTAGAGTGGGTGAACTAGCGGACTATTACAATGAGCAGTTCTTC.

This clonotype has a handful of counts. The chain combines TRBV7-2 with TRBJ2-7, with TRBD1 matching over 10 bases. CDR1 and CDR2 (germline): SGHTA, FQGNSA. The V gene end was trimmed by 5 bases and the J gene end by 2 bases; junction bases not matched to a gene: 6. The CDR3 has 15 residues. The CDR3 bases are TGTGCCAGCAGCGCGCCGGGACAGGGGACCTACGAGCAGTACTTC. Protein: CASSAPGQGTYEQYF.

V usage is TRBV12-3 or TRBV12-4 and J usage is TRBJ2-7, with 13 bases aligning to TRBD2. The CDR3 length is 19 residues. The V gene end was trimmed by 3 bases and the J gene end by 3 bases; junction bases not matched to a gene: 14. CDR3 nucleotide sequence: TGTGCCAGCAGTTTCTTGTGGGACGGAGGGACTAGCGGGAACTACGAGCAGTACTTC. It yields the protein CASSFLWDGGTSGNYEQYF.

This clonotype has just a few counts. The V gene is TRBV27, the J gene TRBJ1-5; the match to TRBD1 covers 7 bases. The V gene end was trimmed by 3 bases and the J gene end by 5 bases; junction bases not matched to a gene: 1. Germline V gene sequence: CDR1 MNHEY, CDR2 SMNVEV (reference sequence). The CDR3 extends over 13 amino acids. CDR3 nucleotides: TGTGCCAGCAGTTTGGACAGGTATCAGCCCCAGCATTTT. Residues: CASSLDRYQPQHF.

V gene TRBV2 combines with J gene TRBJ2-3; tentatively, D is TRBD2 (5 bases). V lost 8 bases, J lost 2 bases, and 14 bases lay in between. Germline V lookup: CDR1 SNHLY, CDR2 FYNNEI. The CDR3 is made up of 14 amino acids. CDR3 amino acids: CASGQRIITDTQYF. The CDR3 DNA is TGTGCCAGCGGTCAGCGGATAATCACAGATACGCAGTATTTT.